This T cell receptor (beta chain) was documented in a study of blood T cells in healthy people across ages. CDR3 length equals 15 residues. CDR1 is KGHSH, CDR2 LQKENI, per germline. V was clipped by 8 bases and J by 3 bases, with 19 bases between them. Alongside a J-beta primer mix, a sample-barcoded 5' primer served in a second PCR lasting roughly 6 to 12 cycles. Samples each returned at least 3 million CDR3-containing paired-end reads. One entry per CDR3 protein results from TCRdb running MiXCR on the 5' RACE reads. The sample holds 1.5 million or so distinct CDR3 sequences, about 45% seen once. The count of this clonotype is one. Extractions gave at least 6 micrograms of total RNA per sample.

The receptor comes from a woman younger than 30 in good health. This sequence joins TRBV18 and TRBJ1-2; a possible D gene is TRBD1 (6 bases). The material sequenced was blood. CDR3 in amino acids: CASTGLTGADYGYTF. CDR3 coding DNA: TGTGCCAGCACGGGGCTGACAGGTGCCGACTATGGCTACACCTTC.